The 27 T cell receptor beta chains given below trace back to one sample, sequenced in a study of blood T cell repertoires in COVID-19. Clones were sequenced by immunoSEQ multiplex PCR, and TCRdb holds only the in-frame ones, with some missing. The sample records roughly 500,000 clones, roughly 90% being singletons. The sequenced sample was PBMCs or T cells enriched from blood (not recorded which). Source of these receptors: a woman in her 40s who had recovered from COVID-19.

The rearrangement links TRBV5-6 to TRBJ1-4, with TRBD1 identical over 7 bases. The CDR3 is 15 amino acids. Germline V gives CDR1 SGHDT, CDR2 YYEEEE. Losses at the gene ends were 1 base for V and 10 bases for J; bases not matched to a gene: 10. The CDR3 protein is CASSLSGRGYRKLFF. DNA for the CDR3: TGTGCCAGCAGCTTGTCCGGCAGGGGGTATAGAAAACTGTTTTTT.

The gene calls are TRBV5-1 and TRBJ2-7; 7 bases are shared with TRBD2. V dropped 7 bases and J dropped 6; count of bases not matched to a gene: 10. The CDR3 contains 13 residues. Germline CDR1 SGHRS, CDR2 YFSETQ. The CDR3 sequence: CASGPRGEGEQYF. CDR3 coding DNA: TGCGCCAGCGGACCGCGAGGGGAGGGCGAGCAGTACTTC.

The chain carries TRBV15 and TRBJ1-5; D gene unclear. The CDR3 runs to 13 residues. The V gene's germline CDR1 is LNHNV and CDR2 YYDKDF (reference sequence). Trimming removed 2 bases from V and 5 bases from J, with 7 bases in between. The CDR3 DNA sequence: TGTGCCACCAGCAGATTTCGCGATCAGCCCCAGCATTTT. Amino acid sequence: CATSRFRDQPQHF.

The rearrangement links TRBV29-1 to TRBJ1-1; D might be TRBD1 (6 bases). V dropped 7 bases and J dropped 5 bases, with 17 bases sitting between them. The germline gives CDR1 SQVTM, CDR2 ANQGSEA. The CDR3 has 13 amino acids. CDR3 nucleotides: TGCAGCGCCGGACAGTCCACGGGGACTGAAGCTTTCTTT. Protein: CSAGQSTGTEAFF.

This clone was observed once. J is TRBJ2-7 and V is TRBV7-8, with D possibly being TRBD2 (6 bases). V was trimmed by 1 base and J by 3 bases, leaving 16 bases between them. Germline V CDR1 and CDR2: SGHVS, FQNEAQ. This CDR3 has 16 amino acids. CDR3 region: CASSLVGGNPLYEQYF. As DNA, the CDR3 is TGTGCCAGCAGCTTAGTCGGCGGGAACCCTCTCTACGAGCAGTACTTC.

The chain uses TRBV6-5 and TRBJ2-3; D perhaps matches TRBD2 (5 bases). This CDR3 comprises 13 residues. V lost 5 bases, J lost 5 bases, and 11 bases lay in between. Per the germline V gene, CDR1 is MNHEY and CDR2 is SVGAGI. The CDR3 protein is CASSTGRGDTQYF. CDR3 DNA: TGTGCCAGCAGTACCGGACGGGGAGATACGCAGTATTTT.

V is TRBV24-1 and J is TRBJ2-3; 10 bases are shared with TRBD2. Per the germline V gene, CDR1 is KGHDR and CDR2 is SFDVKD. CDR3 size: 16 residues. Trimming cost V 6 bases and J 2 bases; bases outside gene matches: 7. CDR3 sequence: CATSHRTSGLTDTQYF. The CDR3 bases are TGTGCCACCAGTCACCGGACTAGCGGCCTCACAGATACGCAGTATTTT.

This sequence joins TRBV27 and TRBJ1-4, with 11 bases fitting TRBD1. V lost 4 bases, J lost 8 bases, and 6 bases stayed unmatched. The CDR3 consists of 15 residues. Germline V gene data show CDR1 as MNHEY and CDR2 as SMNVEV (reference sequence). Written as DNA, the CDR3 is TGTGCCAGCAGTTGGACAGGGGGCGCGGAGGAAAAACTGTTTTTT. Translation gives CASSWTGGAEEKLFF.

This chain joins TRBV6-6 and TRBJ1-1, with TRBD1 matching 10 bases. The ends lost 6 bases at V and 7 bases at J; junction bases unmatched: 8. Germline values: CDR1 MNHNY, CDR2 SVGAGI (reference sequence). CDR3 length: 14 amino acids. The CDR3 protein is CASSRDRGRNEAFF. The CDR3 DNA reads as TGTGCCAGCAGCCGGGACAGGGGCAGAAATGAAGCTTTCTTT.

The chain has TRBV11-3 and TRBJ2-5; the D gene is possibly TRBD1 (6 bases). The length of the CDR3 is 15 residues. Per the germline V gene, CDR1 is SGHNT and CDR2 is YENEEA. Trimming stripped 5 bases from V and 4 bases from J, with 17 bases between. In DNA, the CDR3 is TGTGCCAGCAGCATACAAACAGGGCTCCGAGAGACCCAGTACTTC. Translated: CASSIQTGLRETQYF.

CDR3 bases: TGTGCCACCAGCAGAGATGCTACTTTGGAGACCCAGTACTTC. The encoded protein is CATSRDATLETQYF. V usage is TRBV15 and J usage is TRBJ2-5; D remains unclear. CDR1 is LNHNV, CDR2 YYDKDF, per germline (reference sequence). The V gene lost 0 bases and the J gene lost 5 bases, with 10 bases spanning the gap. The CDR3 extends over 14 amino acids.

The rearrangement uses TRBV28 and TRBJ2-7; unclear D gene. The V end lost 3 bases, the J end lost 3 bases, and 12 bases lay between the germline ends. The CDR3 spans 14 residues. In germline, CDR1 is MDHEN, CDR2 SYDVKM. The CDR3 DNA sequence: TGTGCCAGCAGTTTTTTATCTAGTCTCTACGAGCAGTACTTC. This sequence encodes CASSFLSSLYEQYF. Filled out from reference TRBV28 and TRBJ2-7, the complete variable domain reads DVKVTQSSRYLVKRTGEKVFLECVQDMDHENMFWYRQDPGLGLRLIYFSYDVKMKEKGDIPEGYSVSREKKERFSLILESASTNQTSMYLCASSFLSSLYEQYFGPGTRLTVT.

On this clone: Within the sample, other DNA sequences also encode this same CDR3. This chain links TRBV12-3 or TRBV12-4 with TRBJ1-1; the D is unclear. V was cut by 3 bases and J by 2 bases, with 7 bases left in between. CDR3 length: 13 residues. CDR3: CASSLLANTEAFF. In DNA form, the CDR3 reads TGTGCCAGCAGTTTGCTGGCTAACACTGAAGCTTTCTTT.

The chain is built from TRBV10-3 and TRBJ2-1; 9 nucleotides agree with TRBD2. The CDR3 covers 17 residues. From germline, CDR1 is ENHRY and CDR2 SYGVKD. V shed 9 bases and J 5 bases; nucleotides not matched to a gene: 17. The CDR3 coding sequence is TGTGCCATACACTCGGGAGGTAGCGGGAGTCGCCACAATGAGCAGTTCTTC. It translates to CAIHSGGSGSRHNEQFF.

This CDR3 reads CASSLDGNYGYTF. DNA of the CDR3: TGCGCCAGCAGCTTGGACGGGAACTATGGCTACACCTTC. The chain employs TRBV5-1 and TRBJ1-2; D uncertain. V was shortened by 0 bases and J by 2 bases, with 5 bases between the two germline ends. The length of the CDR3 is 13 residues. Germline V gene sequence: CDR1 SGHRS, CDR2 YFSETQ.

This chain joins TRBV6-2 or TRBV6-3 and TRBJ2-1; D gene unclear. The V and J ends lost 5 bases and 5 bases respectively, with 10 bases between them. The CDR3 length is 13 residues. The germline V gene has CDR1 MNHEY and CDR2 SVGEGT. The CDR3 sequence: CASSLLYNNEQFF. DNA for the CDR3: TGTGCCAGCAGTCTACTTTATAACAATGAGCAGTTCTTC.

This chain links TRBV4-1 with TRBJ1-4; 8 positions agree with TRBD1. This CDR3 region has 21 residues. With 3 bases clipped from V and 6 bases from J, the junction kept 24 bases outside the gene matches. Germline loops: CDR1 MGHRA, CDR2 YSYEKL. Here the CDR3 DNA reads TGCGCCAGCAGCCACTTAGGACAGGGTCCCCCAAGATTCACACGGGATGAAAAACTGTTTTTT. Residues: CASSHLGQGPPRFTRDEKLFF.

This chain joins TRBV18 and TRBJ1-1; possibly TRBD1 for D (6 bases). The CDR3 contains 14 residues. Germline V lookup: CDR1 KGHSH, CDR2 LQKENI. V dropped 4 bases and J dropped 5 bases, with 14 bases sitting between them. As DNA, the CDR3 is TGTGCCAGCTCACAGCAGGACAGTGGGACTGAAGCTTTCTTT. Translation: CASSQQDSGTEAFF.

The CDR3 here is CASSSPSGKRYF. The CDR3 region has the DNA TGTGCCAGCAGCTCCCCGAGCGGGAAGCGGTACTTC. This chain uses TRBV7-2 with TRBJ2-7; 7 nucleotides align to TRBD2. Trimming took 4 bases from V and 12 from J; bases not matched to a gene: 9. Germline V gives CDR1 SGHTA, CDR2 FQGNSA. The CDR3 extends over 12 amino acids. Full variable domain (missing parts from reference TRBV7-2 and TRBJ2-7): GAGVSQSPSNKVTEKGKDVELRCDPISGHTALYWYRQSLGQGLEFLIYFQGNSAPDKSGLPSDRFSAERTGGSVSTLTIQRTQQEDSAVYLCASSSPSGKRYFGPGTRLTVT.

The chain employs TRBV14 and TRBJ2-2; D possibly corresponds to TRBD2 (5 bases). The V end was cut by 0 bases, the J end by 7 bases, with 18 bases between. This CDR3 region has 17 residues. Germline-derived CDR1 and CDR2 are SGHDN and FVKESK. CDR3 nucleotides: TGTGCCAGCAGCCAAGAGGTTAGGAGTTACGGGATCGGGGAGCTGTTTTTT. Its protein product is CASSQEVRSYGIGELFF.

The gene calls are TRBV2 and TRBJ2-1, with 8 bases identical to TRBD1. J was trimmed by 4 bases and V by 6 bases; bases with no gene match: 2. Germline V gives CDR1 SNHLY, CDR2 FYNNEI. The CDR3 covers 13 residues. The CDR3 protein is CASSRGLYNEQFF. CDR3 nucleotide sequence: TGTGCCAGCAGCAGGGGGCTTTACAATGAGCAGTTCTTC.

CDR3 sequence (DNA): TGTGCCAGTAGCAATCTAGGTGCAGATACGCAGTATTTT. Protein product: CASSNLGADTQYF. This chain uses TRBV19 with TRBJ2-3; D call uncertain. The CDR3 totals 13 residues. Trimming left V 6 bases short and J 4 bases short, with 11 bases between. Germline V gives CDR1 LNHDA, CDR2 SQIVND (reference sequence).

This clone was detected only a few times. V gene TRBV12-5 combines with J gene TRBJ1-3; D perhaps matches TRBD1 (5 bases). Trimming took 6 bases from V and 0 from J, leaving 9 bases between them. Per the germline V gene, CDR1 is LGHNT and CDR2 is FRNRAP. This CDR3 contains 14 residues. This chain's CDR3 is CASGLGVSGNTIYF. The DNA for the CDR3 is TGTGCTAGTGGCCTAGGGGTCTCTGGAAACACCATATATTTT.

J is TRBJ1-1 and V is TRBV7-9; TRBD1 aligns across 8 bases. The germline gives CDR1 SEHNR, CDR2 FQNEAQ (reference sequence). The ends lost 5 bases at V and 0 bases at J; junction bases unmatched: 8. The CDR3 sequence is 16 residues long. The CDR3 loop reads CASSLRQGSLNTEAFF. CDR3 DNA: TGTGCCAGCAGCCTAAGACAGGGGTCGTTGAACACTGAAGCTTTCTTT.

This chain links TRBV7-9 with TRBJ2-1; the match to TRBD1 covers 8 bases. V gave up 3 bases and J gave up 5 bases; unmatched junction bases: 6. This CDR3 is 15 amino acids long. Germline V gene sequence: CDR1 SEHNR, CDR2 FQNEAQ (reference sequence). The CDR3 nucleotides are TGTGCCAGCAGCTTTGGAGGGACAGGTAACAATGAGCAGTTCTTC. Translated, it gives CASSFGGTGNNEQFF. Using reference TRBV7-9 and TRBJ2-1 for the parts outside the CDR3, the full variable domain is DTGVSQNPRHKITKRGQNVTFRCDPISEHNRLYWYRQTLGQGPEFLTYFQNEAQLEKSRLLSDRFSAERPKGSFSTLEIQRTEQGDSAMYLCASSFGGTGNNEQFFGPGTRLTVL.

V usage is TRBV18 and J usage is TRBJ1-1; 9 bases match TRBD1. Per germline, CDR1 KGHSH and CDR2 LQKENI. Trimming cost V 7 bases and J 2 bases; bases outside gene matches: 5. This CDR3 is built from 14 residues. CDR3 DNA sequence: TGTGCCAGCTTTACACAGGGGGCCAACACTGAAGCTTTCTTT. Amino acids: CASFTQGANTEAFF.

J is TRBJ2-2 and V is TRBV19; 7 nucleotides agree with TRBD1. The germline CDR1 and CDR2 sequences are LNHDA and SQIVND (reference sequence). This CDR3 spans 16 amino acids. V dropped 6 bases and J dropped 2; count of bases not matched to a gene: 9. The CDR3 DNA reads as TGTGCCAGTAGCCCCGGTCCAGGGGGAAACACCGGGGAGCTGTTTTTT. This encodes CASSPGPGGNTGELFF.